The entry below gives a single T cell receptor (beta chain) sequence along with its context. The target antigen is unknown. Looked up from germline, CDR1 is SGHDN and CDR2 is FVKESK. The V gene lost 5 bases and the J gene lost 1 base, with 15 bases spanning the gap. The CDR3 totals 16 residues. The data are from a study of T cell repertoires in cytomegalovirus infection. TCRdb reprocessed the reads with MiXCR, giving one entry per CDR3 protein. The table includes under 150,000 distinct CDR3 sequences, roughly 31% detected once. This sequence joins TRBV14 and TRBJ1-3, with D unclear. The sequence was obtained from a human donor in good health (CMV status not recorded). Some clones in this sample may be carry-over from other donors' samples. The starting material was CD8+ T cells from cultured PBMCs, obtained from culture after CMV antigen stimulation. CDR3 coding DNA: TGTGCCAGCAGCGGTCGGGGAAAAGAATCTGGAAACACCATATATTTT. This sequence encodes CASSGRGKESGNTIYF.